The sequence of this T cell receptor (beta chain) was determined in a study of shared clonotypes between healthy human individuals. Across the study: Donors consisted of a couple of women and a few men between 18 and 49.

Unsorted samples used roughly 99 million PBMCs for genomic DNA. Study-level points and caveats: A small donor pool kept down the genetic and exposure-history diversity that was represented. Sequencing depth was predicted to influence how clonotypes are shared among donors.

The data were produced by immunoSEQ multiplex PCR, yet TCRdb's version contains in-frame clones alone and is incomplete. The data hold around 510,000 clones, with roughly four fifths observed a single time. For this clone: Its specificity is unknown.

Trimming removed 5 bases from V and 8 bases from J, with 16 bases in between. CDR3 length: 14 amino acids. Germline loops: CDR1 MDHEN, CDR2 SYDVKM. Sequencing was performed on PBMCs. The chain is built from TRBV28 and TRBJ2-1, with D hard to call. The TCR comes from a woman in her thirties or forties in good health. Some clones in this sample may be carry-over from other donors' samples. As DNA, the CDR3 is TGTGCCAGCAGTCGCCTCTTGTCCCCCCATGAGCAGTTCTTC. Residues: CASSRLLSPHEQFF.